Included here is one T cell receptor beta chain sequence, with context. Antigen specificity is unknown. The PCR made use of 60 Vbeta and 13 Jbeta primers. Method: immunoSEQ multiplex PCR; TCRdb's copy keeps in-frame clones and lacks some. This sample has some 67,000 clones; around 80% occur once, and the top ten carry 9.7%. This entry comes from a study of cytomegalovirus exposure and HLA in healthy donors. Overall study results and limits: Further analysis, carried out later, found HLA-associated TCR beta chains more clonally expanded than equally common other chains. CMV antigen specificity was confirmed in vitro for a few CMV-associated chains. Of the V segments, some could not be distinguished, including TRBV6-2 and TRBV6-3, and were excluded. Later on, a genetic analysis was performed. It linked a missense variant in DCLRE1C with V- and J-gene trimming of TCR beta.

CDR1 and CDR2 from the germline V gene are SNHLY and FYNNEI. The V and J ends lost 2 bases and 2 bases, in that order; junction bases with no gene match: 6. The CDR3 spans 17 residues. The sequence derives from a man aged 35 to 55 in good health and CMV-seronegative. V and J are TRBV2 and TRBJ2-3; the match to TRBD2 covers 11 bases. Sequencing was performed on PBMCs. CDR3: CASSEPLAGGFTDTQYF. The CDR3 DNA reads TGTGCCAGCAGTGAACCCCTAGCGGGAGGATTCACAGATACGCAGTATTTT.